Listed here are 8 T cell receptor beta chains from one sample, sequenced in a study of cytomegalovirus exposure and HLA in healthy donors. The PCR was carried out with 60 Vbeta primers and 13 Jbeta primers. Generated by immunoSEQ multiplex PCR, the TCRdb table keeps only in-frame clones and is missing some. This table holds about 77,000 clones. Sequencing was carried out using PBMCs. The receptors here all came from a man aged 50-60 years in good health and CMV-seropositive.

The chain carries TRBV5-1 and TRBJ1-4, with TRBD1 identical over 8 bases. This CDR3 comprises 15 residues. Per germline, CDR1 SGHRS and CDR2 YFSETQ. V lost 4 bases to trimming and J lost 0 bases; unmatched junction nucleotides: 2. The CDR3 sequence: CASSRGQATNEKLFF. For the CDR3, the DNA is TGCGCCAGCAGCCGGGGACAGGCAACTAATGAAAAACTGTTTTTT.

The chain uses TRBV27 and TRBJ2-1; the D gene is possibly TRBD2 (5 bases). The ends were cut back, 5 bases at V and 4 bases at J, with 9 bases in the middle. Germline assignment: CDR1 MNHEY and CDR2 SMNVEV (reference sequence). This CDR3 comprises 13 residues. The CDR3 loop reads CASSRRDYNEQFF. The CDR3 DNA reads TGTGCCAGCAGTCGCCGGGATTACAATGAGCAGTTCTTC.

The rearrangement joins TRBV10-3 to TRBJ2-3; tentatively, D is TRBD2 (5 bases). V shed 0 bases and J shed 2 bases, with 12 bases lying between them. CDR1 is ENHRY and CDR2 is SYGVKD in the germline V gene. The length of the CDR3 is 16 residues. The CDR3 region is CAISESRAPYTDTQYF. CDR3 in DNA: TGTGCCATCAGTGAGTCGAGGGCGCCTTACACAGATACGCAGTATTTT.

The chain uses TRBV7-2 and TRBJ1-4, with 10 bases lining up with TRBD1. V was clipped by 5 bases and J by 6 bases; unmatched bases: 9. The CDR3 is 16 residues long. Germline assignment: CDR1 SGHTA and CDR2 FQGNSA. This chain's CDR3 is CASSREGTGEDEKLFF. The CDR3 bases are TGTGCCAGCAGCCGGGAGGGGACAGGGGAGGATGAAAAACTGTTTTTT.

CDR3 sequence (DNA): TGTGCCAGCAGCGTGGGGACAAATAGCAATCAGCCCCAGCATTTT. It encodes CASSVGTNSNQPQHF. J is TRBJ1-5 and V is TRBV9; possibly TRBD1 for D (6 bases). There are 15 residues in the CDR3. Germline CDR1 and CDR2: SGDLS and YYNGEE. Trimming took 2 bases from V and 0 from J, leaving 9 bases between them.

This CDR3 reads CASSLVADFRPGANVLTF. The DNA of the CDR3 is TGTGCCAGCAGCTTGGTGGCAGACTTCCGACCTGGGGCCAACGTCCTGACTTTC. This chain connects TRBV5-6 to TRBJ2-6, with unresolved D. Germline values: CDR1 SGHDT, CDR2 YYEEEE. The CDR3 is 18 residues long. V lost 0 bases, J lost 2 bases, and 15 bases lay in between.

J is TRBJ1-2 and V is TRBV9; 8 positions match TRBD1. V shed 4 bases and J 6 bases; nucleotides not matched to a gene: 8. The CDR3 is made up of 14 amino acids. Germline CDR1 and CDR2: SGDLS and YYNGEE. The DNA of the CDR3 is TGTGCCAGCAGCCCCCTTGTGGACAGGGATGGCTACACCTTC. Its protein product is CASSPLVDRDGYTF.

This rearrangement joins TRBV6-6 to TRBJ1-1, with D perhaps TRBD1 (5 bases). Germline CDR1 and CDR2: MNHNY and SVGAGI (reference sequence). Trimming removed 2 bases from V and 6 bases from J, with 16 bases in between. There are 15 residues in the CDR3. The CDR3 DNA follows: TGTGCCAGCAGTTACCCCTTTGGAGGGGAGCCTGAAGCTTTCTTT. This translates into CASSYPFGGEPEAFF.